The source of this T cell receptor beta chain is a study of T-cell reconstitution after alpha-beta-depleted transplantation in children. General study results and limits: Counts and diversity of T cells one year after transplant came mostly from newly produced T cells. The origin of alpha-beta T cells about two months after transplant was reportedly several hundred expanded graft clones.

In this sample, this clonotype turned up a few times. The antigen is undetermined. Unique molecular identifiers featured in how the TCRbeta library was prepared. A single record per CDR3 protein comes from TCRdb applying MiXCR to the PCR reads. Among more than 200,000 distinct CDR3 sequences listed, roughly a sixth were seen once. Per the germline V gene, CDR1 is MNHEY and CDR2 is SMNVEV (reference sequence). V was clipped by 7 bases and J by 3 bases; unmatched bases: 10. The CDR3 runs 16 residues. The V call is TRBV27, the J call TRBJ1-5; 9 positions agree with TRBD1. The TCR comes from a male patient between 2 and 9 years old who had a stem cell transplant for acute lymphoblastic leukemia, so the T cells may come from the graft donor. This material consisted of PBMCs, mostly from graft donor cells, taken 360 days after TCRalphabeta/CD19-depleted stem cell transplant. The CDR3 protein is CASTLTGTGLNQPQHF. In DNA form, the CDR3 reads TGTGCCAGCACCCTAACCGGGACAGGGCTCAATCAGCCCCAGCATTTT.